The 5 T cell receptor beta chains reported below all come from one sample, sequenced in a study of cytomegalovirus exposure and HLA in healthy donors. The PCR made use of 60 Vbeta and 13 Jbeta primers. The protocol was immunoSEQ multiplex PCR, while the TCRdb copy is restricted to in-frame clones and leaves out a portion. The sample's table shows about 160,000 clones. Sequencing input: PBMCs. All receptors derive from a woman aged 45-60 years in good health and CMV-seronegative.

V usage is TRBV15 and J usage is TRBJ1-5, with a weak D call TRBD1 (5 bases). The CDR3 is 15 residues long. The germline V gene encodes CDR1 LNHNV and CDR2 YYDKDF (reference sequence). V lost 2 bases, J lost 3 bases, and 11 bases lay in between. CDR3 nucleotide sequence: TGTGCCACCAGCAGACCCGACAGTTACAATCAGCCCCAGCATTTT. Its protein is CATSRPDSYNQPQHF.

DNA for the CDR3: TGTGCCAGCAATGGACAGGGCTACACCGGGGAGCTGTTTTTT. This codes for CASNGQGYTGELFF. V usage is TRBV28 and J usage is TRBJ2-2; 8 nucleotides match TRBD1. The CDR3 consists of 14 residues. Looked up from germline, CDR1 is MDHEN and CDR2 is SYDVKM. V shed 7 bases, J shed 3 bases, and the junction held 4 bases outside the gene matches.

The chain is built from TRBV30 and TRBJ2-5, with unresolved D. CDR1 and CDR2 (germline): GTSNPN, SVGIG (reference sequence). Trimming took 5 bases from V and 3 from J, leaving 13 bases between them. The CDR3 sequence is 13 residues long. Here the CDR3 reads CAWDFSLKETQYF. DNA of the CDR3: TGTGCCTGGGACTTTAGCCTGAAAGAGACCCAGTACTTC.

The V gene is TRBV6-6, the J gene TRBJ2-4; 7 bases line up with TRBD2. CDR1 is MNHNY, CDR2 SVGAGI, per germline (reference sequence). V lost 7 bases to trimming and J lost 8 bases; unmatched junction nucleotides: 5. This CDR3 has 12 residues. CDR3 nucleotides: TGTGCCAGCACCGGGGGAGGGGACATTCAGTACTTC. Its protein is CASTGGGDIQYF.

Here the CDR3 DNA reads TGTGCCAGTAATGACAGGGGGCGAGACACTGAAGCTTTCTTT. It yields the protein CASNDRGRDTEAFF. The chain recombines TRBV19 with TRBJ1-1, with TRBD1 identical over 10 bases. Germline V gene lookup returns CDR1 LNHDA and CDR2 SQIVND (reference sequence). The V segment lost 7 bases and the J segment 3 bases; nucleotides outside the gene matches: 5. The CDR3 sequence is 14 residues long.